This T cell receptor beta chain emerged from a study of ipilimumab plus nivolumab after autologous stem cell transplantation. Turning to the study itself: Median doses per patient: roughly 5 ipilimumab, about 8 nivolumab.

The method was immunoSEQ multiplex PCR; TCRdb's version includes in-frame clones alone and lacks a portion of them. In the table there are over 8,500 clones, 60% to 70% of which are singletons. Patients got ipilimumab 1 mg/kg beginning 14 to 28 days post-transplant. This CDR3 contains 15 residues. The V end lost 2 bases, the J end lost 4 bases, and 11 bases lay between the germline ends. Looked up from germline, CDR1 is SGHAT and CDR2 is FQDESV (reference sequence). The chain carries TRBV11-1 and TRBJ2-2, with TRBD1 as a possible D gene (5 bases). This specimen was PBMCs, taken in a trial of ipilimumab plus nivolumab as post-transplant consolidation. This clonotype was sampled from a female donor with multiple myeloma. In DNA form, the CDR3 reads TGTGCCAGCAGCTTATTCAGGGCGGTCACCGGGGAGCTGTTTTTT. Amino acid sequence: CASSLFRAVTGELFF.